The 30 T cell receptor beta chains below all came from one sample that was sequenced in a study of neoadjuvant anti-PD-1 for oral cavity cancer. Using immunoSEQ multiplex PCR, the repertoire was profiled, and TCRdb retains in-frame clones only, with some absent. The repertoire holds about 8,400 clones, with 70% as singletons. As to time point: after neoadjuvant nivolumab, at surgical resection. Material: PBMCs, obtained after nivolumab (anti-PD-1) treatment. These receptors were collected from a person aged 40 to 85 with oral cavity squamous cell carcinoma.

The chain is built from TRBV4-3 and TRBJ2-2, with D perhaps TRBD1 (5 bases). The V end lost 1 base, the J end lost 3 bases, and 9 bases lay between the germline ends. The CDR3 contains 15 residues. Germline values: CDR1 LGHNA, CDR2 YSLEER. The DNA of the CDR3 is TGCGCCAGCAGCCAAGCCGGACACTACACCGGGGAGCTGTTTTTT. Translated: CASSQAGHYTGELFF.

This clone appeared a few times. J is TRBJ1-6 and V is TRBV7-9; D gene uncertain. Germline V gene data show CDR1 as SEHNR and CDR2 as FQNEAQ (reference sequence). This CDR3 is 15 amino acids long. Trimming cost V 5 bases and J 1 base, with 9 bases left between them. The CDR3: CASSRGGSYNSPLHF. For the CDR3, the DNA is TGTGCCAGCAGCCGCGGCGGGTCCTATAATTCACCCCTCCACTTT.

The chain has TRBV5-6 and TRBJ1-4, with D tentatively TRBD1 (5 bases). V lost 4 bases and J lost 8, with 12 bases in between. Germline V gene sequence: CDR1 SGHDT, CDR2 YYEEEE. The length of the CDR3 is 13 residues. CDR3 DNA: TGTGCCAGCAGCCTCGGGGGGAGGGAAAAACTGTTTTTT. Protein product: CASSLGGREKLFF.

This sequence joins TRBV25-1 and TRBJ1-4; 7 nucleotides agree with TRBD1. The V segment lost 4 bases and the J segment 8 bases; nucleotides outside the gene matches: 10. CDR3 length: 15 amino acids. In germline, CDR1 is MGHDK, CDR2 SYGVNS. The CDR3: CASSVPGGGSEKLFF. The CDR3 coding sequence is TGTGCCAGCAGTGTCCCAGGGGGGGGTTCGGAAAAACTGTTTTTT.

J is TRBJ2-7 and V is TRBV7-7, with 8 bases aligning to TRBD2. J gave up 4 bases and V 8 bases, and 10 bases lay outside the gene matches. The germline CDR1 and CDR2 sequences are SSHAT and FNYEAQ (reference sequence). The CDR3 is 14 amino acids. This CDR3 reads CASSPGLGSYEQYF. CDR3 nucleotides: TGTGCCAGCTCTCCGGGACTAGGTAGTTACGAGCAGTACTTC.

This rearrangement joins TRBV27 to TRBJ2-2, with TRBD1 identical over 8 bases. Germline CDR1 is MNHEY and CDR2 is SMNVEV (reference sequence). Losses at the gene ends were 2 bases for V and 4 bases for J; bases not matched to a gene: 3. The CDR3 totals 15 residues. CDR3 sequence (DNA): TGTGCCAGCAGTTTAAGGACAGGGACCACCGGGGAGCTGTTTTTT. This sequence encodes CASSLRTGTTGELFF.

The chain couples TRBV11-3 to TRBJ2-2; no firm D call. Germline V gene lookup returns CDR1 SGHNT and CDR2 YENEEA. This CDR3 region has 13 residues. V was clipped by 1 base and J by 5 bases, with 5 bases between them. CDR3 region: CASSLGPTGELFF. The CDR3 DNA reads TGTGCCAGCAGCTTAGGGCCGACCGGGGAGCTGTTTTTT.

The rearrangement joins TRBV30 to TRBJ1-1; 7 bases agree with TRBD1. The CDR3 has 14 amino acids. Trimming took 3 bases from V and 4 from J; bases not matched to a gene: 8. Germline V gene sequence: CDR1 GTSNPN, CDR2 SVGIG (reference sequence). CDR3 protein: CAWRKTGRSTEAFF. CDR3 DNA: TGTGCCTGGAGAAAGACAGGGAGGAGCACTGAAGCTTTCTTT.

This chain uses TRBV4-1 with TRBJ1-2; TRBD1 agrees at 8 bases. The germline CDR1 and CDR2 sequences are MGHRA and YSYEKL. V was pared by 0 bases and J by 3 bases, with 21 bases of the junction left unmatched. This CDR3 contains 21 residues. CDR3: CASSQDQSGAGGLLNYYGYTF. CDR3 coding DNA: TGCGCCAGCAGCCAAGATCAGTCGGGGGCAGGGGGCCTCCTCAACTACTATGGCTACACCTTC.

This CDR3 is CASSQALTDTQYF. CDR3 coding DNA: TGTGCCAGCAGCCAAGCCCTCACAGATACGCAGTATTTT. V is TRBV14 and J is TRBJ2-3; D is uncertain. V lost 1 base and J lost 2, with 4 bases in between. The CDR3 sequence is 13 residues long. Germline V gene lookup returns CDR1 SGHDN and CDR2 FVKESK. The full variable domain, rest sourced from reference TRBV14 and TRBJ2-3, is EAGVTQFPSHSVIEKGQTVTLRCDPISGHDNLYWYRRVMGKEIKFLLHFVKESKQDESGMPNNRFLAERTGGTYSTLKVQPAELEDSGVYFCASSQALTDTQYFGPGTRLTVL.

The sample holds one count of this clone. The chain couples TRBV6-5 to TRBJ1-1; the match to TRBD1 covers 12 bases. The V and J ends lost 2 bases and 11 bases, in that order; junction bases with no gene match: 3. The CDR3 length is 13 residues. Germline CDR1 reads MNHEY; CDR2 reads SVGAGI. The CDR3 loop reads CASSYGTGGFAFF. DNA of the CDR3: TGTGCCAGCAGTTACGGGACAGGGGGCTTCGCTTTCTTT.

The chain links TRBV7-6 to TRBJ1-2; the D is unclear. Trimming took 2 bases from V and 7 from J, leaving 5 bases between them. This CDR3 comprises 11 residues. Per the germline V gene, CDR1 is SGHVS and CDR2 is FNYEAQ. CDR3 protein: CASSLSRGYTF. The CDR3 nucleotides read TGTGCCAGCAGCTTATCACGTGGCTACACCTTC.

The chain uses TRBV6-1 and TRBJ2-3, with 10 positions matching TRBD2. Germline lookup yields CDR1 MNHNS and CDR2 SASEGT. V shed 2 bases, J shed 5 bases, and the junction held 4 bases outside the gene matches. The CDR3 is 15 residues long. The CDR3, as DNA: TGTGCCAGCAGTGAACTAGCGGGGGCGGGAGATACGCAGTATTTT. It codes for CASSELAGAGDTQYF.

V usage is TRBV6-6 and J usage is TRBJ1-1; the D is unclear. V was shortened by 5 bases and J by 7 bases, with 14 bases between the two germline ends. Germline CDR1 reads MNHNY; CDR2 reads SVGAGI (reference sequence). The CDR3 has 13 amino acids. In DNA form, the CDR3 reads TGTGCCAGCAGTCTACTGGGTTTGGTTGAAGCTTTCTTT. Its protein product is CASSLLGLVEAFF.

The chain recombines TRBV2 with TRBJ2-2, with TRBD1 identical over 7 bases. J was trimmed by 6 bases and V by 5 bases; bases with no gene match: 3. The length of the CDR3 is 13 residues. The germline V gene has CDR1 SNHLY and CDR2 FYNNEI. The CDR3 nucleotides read TGTGCCAGCAGTACAGGGGTGGCCGGGGAGCTGTTTTTT. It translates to CASSTGVAGELFF.

In DNA form, the CDR3 reads TGTGCCAGCAGACGCTCAGGGGTTGGGGAAAAACTGTTTTTT. This sequence encodes CASRRSGVGEKLFF. The chain combines TRBV6-5 with TRBJ1-4, with D perhaps matching TRBD1 (6 bases). The CDR3 is 14 amino acids. Deletions cut 6 bases from V and 8 bases from J, with 16 bases between. Germline V gene sequence: CDR1 MNHEY, CDR2 SVGAGI.

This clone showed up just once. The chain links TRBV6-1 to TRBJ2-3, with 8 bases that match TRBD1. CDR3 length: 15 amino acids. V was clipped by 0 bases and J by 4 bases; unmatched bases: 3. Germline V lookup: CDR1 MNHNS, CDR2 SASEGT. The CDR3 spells CASSEALGQADTQYF. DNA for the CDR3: TGTGCCAGCAGTGAAGCGCTGGGACAGGCAGATACGCAGTATTTT.

The CDR3 here is CASSWARNQPQHF. In nucleotides, the CDR3 is TGTGCCAGCAGTTGGGCCCGCAATCAGCCCCAGCATTTT. This chain uses TRBV6-5 with TRBJ1-5; D uncertain. The CDR3 loop spans 13 amino acids. Germline-derived CDR1 and CDR2 are MNHEY and SVGAGI. V gave up 4 bases and J gave up 2 bases, with 6 bases separating them.

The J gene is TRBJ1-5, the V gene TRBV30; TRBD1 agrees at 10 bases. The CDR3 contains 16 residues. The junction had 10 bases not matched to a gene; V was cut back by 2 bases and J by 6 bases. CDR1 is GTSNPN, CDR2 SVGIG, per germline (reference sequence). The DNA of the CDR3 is TGTGCCTGGAGTACCCTTGGACAGGGGGATCGTCAGCCCCAGCATTTT. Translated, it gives CAWSTLGQGDRQPQHF.

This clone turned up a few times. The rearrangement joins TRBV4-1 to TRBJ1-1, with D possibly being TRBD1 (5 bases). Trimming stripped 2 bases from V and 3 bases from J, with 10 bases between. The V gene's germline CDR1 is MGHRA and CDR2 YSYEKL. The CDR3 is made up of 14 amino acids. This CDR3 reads CASSQPDRDTEAFF. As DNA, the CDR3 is TGCGCCAGCAGCCAACCAGACAGAGACACTGAAGCTTTCTTT.

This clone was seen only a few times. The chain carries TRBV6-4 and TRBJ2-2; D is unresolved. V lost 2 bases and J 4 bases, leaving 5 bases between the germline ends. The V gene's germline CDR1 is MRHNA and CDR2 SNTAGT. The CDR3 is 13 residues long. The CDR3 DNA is TGTGCCAGCAGTGACACAGTCACCGGGGAGCTGTTTTTT. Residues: CASSDTVTGELFF.

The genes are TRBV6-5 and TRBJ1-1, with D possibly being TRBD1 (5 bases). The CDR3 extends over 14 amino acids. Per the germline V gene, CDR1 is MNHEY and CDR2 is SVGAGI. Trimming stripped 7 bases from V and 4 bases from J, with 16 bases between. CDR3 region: CASNLGRGVTEAFF. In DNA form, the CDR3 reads TGTGCCAGCAATCTAGGGAGGGGTGTCACTGAAGCTTTCTTT.

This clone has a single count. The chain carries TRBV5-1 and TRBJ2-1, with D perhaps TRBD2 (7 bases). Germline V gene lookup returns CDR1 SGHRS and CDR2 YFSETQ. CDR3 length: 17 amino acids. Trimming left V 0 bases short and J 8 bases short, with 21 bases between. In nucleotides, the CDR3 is TGCGCCAGCAGCTTGGAACCCCGCGGGGGCGGGGGCGATGAGCAGTTCTTC. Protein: CASSLEPRGGGGDEQFF.

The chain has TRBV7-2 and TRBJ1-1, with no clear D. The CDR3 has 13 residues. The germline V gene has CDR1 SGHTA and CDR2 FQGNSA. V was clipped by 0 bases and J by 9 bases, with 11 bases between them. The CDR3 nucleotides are TGTGCCAGCAGCTTAGCGTGGAGGTTTCAAGCTTTCTTT. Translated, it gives CASSLAWRFQAFF.

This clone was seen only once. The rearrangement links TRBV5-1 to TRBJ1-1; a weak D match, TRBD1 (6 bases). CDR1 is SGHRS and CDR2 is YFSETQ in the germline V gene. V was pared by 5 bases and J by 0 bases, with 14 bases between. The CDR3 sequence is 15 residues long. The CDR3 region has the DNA TGCGCCAGCAGACAGGGATATAACATGAACACTGAAGCTTTCTTT. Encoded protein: CASRQGYNMNTEAFF.

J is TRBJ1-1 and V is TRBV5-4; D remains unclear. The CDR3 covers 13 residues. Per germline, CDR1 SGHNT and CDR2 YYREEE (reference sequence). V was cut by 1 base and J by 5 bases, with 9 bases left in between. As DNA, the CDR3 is TGTGCCAGCAGCTTGCCTTCTGGGACTGAAGCTTTCTTT. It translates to CASSLPSGTEAFF.

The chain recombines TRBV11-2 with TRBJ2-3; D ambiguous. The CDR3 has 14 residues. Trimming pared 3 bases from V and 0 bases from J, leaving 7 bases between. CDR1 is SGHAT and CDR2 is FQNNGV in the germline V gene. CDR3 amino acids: CASSLNPSTDTQYF. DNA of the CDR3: TGTGCCAGCAGCTTGAACCCTAGCACAGATACGCAGTATTTT.

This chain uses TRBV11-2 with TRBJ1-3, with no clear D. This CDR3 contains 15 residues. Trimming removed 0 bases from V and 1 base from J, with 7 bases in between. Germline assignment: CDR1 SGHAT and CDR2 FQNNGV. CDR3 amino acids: CASSLDYGSGNTIYF. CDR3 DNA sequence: TGTGCCAGCAGCTTAGATTATGGATCTGGAAACACCATATATTTT.

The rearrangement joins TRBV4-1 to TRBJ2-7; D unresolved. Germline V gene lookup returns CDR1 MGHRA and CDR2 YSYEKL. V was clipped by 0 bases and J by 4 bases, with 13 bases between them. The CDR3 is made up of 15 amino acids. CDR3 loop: CASSQESETNYEQYF. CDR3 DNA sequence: TGCGCCAGCAGCCAAGAGTCAGAAACGAATTACGAGCAGTACTTC.

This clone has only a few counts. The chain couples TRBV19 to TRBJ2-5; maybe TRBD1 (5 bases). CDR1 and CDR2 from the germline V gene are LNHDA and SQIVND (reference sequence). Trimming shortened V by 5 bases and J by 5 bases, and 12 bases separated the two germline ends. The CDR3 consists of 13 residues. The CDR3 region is CASSPNRLETQYF. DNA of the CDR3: TGTGCCAGTAGTCCCAACAGGTTGGAGACCCAGTACTTC.